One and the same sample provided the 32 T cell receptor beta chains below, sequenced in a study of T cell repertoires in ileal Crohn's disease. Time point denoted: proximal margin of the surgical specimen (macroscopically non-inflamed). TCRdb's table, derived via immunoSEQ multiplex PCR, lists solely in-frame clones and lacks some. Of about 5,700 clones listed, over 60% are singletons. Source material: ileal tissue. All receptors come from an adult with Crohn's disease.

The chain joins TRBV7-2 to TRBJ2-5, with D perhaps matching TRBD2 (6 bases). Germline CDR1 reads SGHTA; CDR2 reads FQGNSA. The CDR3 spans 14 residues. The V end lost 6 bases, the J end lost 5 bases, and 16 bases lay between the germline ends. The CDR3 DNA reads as TGTGCCAGCAGTCGAAGGCGGGACCGGGAGACCCAGTACTTC. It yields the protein CASSRRRDRETQYF.

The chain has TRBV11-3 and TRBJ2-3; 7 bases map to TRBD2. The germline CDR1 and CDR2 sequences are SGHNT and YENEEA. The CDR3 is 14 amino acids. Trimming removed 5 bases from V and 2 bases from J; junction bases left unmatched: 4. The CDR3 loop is CASSPGGTTDTQYF. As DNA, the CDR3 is TGTGCCAGCAGCCCCGGGGGGACCACAGATACGCAGTATTTT. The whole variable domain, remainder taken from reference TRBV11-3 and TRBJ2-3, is EAGVVQSPRYKIIEKKQPVAFWCNPISGHNTLYWYLQNLGQGPELLIRYENEEAVDDSQLPKDRFSAERLKGVDSTLKIQPAELGDSAVYLCASSPGGTTDTQYFGPGTRLTVL.

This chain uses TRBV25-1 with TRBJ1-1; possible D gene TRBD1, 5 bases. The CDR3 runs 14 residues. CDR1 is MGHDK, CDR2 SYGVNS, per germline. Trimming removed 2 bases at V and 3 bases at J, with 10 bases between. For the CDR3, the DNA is TGTGCCAGCAGTGAAGGGTCCAGGGACACTGAAGCTTTCTTT. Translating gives CASSEGSRDTEAFF.

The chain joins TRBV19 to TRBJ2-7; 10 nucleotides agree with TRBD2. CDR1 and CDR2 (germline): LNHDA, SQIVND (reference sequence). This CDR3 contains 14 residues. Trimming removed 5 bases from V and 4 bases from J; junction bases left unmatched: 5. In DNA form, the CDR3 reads TGTGCCAGTAGTCCCCAGCGGGGGGGGTACGAGCAGTACTTC. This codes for CASSPQRGGYEQYF.

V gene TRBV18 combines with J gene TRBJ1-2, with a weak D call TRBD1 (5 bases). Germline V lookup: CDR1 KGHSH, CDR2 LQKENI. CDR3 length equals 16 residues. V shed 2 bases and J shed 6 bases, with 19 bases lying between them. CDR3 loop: CASSPSSGLGRNGYTF. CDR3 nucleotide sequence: TGTGCCAGCTCACCAAGTTCGGGGCTGGGAAGGAATGGCTACACCTTC.

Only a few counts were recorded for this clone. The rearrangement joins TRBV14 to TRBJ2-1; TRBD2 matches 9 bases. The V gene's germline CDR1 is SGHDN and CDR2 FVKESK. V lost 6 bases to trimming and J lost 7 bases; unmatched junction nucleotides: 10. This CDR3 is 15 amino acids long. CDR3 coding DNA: TGTGCCAGCAGGGGAAGGGCTAGCGGGGATAATGAGCAGTTCTTC. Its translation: CASRGRASGDNEQFF.

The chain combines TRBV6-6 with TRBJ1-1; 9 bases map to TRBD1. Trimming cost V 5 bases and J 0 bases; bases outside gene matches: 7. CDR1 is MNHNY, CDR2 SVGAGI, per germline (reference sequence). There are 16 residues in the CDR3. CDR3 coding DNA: TGTGCCAGCAGTAAAGGGACAGGGCTCATGAACACTGAAGCTTTCTTT. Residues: CASSKGTGLMNTEAFF.

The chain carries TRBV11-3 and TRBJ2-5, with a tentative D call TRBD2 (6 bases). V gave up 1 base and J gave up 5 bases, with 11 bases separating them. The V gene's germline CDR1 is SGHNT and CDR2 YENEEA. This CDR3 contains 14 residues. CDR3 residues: CASSLGGDGETQYF. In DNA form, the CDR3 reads TGTGCCAGCAGCTTAGGCGGGGACGGTGAGACCCAGTACTTC.

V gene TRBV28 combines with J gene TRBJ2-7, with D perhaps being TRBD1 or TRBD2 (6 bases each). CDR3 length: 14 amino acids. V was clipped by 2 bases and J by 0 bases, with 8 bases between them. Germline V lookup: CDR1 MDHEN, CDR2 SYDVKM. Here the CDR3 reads CASSLRGVSYEQYF. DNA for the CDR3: TGTGCCAGCAGTTTAAGGGGGGTCTCCTACGAGCAGTACTTC. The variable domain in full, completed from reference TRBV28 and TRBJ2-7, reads DVKVTQSSRYLVKRTGEKVFLECVQDMDHENMFWYRQDPGLGLRLIYFSYDVKMKEKGDIPEGYSVSREKKERFSLILESASTNQTSMYLCASSLRGVSYEQYFGPGTRLTVT.

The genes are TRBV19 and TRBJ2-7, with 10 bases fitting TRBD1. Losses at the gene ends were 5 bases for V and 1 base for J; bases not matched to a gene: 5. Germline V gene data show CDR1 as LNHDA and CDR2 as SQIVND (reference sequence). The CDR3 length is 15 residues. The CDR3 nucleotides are TGTGCCAGTAGTTACCGGGACAGGGGATCCTACGAGCAGTACTTC. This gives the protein CASSYRDRGSYEQYF. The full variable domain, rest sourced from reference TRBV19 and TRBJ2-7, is DGGITQSPKYLFRKEGQNVTLSCEQNLNHDAMYWYRQDPGQGLRLIYYSQIVNDFQKGDIAEGYSVSREKKESFPLTVTSAQKNPTAFYLCASSYRDRGSYEQYFGPGTRLTVT.

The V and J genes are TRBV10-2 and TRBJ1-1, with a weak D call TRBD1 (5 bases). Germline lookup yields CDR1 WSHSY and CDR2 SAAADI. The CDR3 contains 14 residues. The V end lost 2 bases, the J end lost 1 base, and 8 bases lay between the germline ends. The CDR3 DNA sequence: TGCGCCAGCAGTGAGCCCGGACAGAACACTGAAGCTTTCTTT. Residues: CASSEPGQNTEAFF.

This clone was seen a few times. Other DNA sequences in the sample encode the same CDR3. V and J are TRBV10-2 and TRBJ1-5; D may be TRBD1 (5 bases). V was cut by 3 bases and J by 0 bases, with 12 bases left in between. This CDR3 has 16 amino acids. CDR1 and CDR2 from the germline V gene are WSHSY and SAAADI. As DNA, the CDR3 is TGCGCCAGCAGTGAAAGTCCAGGGAATAGCAATCAGCCCCAGCATTTT. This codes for CASSESPGNSNQPQHF.

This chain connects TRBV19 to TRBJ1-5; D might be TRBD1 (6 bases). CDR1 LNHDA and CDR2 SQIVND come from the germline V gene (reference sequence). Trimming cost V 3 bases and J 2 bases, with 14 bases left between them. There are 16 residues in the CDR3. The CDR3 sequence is CASSMIGGLGNQPQHF. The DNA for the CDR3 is TGTGCCAGTAGTATGATCGGGGGGCTTGGCAATCAGCCCCAGCATTTT. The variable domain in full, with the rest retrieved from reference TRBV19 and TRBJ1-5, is DGGITQSPKYLFRKEGQNVTLSCEQNLNHDAMYWYRQDPGQGLRLIYYSQIVNDFQKGDIAEGYSVSREKKESFPLTVTSAQKNPTAFYLCASSMIGGLGNQPQHFGDGTRLSIL.

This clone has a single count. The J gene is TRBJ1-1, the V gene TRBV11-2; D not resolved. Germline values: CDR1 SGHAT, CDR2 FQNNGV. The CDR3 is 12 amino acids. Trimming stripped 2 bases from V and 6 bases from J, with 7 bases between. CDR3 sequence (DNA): TGTGCCAGCAGCTTACAGGAATCTGAAGCTTTCTTT. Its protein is CASSLQESEAFF. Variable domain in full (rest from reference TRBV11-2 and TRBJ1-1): EAGVAQSPRYKIIEKRQSVAFWCNPISGHATLYWYQQILGQGPKLLIQFQNNGVVDDSQLPKDRFSAERLKGVDSTLKIQPAKLEDSAVYLCASSLQESEAFFGQGTRLTVV.

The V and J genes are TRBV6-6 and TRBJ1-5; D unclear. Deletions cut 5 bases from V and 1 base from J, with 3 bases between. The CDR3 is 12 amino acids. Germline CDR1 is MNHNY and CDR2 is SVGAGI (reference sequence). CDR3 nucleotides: TGTGCCAGCAGTCAGAGCAATCAGCCCCAGCATTTT. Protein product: CASSQSNQPQHF.

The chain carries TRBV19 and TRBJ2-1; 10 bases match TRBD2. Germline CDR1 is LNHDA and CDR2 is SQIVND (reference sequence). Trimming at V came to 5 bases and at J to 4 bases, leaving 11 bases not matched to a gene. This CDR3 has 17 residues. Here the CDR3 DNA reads TGTGCCAGTAGTGCCGTTAGCGGGGGGTTTTCGTACAATGAGCAGTTCTTC. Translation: CASSAVSGGFSYNEQFF.

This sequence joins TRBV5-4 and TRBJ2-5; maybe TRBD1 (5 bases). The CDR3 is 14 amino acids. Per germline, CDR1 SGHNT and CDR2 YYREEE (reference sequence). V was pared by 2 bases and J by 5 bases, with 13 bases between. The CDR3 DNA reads TGTGCCAGCAGCTTAGCCGGAGCAGGGGAGACCCAGTACTTC. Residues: CASSLAGAGETQYF.

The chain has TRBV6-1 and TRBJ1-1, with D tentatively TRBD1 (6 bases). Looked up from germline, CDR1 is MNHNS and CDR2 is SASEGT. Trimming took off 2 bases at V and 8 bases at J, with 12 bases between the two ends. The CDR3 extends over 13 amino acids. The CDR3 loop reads CASSEYGQREAFF. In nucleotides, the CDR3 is TGTGCCAGCAGTGAATATGGACAGCGAGAAGCTTTCTTT.

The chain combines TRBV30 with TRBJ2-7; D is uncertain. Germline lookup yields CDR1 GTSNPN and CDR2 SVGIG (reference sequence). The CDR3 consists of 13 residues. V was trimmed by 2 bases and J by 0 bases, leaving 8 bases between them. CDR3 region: CAWSPQDSYEQYF. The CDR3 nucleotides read TGTGCCTGGAGTCCCCAAGACTCCTACGAGCAGTACTTC.

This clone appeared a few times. The CDR3 nucleotides are TGTGCCAGCAGCTCTCCAGGGGTCAACACCTACAATGAGCAGTTCTTC. Translating gives CASSSPGVNTYNEQFF. The V and J genes are TRBV7-8 and TRBJ2-1; D might be TRBD1 (6 bases). CDR1 is SGHVS and CDR2 is FQNEAQ in the germline V gene. This CDR3 has 16 amino acids. Trimming removed 4 bases from V and 2 bases from J, with 15 bases in between.

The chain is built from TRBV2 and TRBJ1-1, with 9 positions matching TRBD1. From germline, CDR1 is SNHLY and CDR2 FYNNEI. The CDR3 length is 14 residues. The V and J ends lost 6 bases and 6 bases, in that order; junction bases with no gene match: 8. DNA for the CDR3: TGTGCCAGCAGCGGACAGGGGCTCACTTCTGAAGCTTTCTTT. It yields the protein CASSGQGLTSEAFF.

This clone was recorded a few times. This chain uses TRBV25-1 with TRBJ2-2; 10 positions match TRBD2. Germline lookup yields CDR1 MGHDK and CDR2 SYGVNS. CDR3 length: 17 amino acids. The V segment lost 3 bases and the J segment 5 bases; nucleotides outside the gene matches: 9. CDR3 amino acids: CASSDSLLAGPTGELFF. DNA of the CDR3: TGTGCCAGCAGTGACTCGTTACTAGCGGGACCAACCGGGGAGCTGTTTTTT.

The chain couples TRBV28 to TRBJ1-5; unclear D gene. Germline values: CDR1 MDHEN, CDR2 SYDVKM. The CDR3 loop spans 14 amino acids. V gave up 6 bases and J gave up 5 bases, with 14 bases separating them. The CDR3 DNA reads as TGTGCCAGCAGCCCTTCAAGGTTGGATCAGCCCCAGCATTTT. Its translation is CASSPSRLDQPQHF.

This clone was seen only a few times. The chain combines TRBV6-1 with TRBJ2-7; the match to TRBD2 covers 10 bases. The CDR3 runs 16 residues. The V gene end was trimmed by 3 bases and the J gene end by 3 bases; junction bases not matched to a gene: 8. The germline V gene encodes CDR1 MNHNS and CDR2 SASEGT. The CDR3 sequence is CASSDVSAGGIYEQYF. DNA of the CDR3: TGTGCCAGCAGTGATGTCTCAGCGGGAGGGATCTACGAGCAGTACTTC.

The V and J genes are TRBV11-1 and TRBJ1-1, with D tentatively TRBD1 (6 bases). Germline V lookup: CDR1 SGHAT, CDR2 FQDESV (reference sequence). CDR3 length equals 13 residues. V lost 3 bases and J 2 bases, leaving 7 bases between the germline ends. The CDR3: CASSLDRNTEAFF. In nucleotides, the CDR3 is TGTGCCAGCAGCTTGGACAGAAACACTGAAGCTTTCTTT.

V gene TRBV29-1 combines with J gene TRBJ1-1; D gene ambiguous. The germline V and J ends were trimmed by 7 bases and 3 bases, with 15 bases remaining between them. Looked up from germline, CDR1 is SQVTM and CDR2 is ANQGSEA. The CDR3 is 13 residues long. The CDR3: CSAKRDRDTEAFF. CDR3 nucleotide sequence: TGCAGCGCCAAAAGGGATCGGGACACTGAAGCTTTCTTT.

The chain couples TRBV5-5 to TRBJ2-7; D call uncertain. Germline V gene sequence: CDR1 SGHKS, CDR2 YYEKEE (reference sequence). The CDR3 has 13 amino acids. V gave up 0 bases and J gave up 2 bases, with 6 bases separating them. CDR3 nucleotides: TGTGCCAGCAGCTTGGGCCCCGCCTACGAGCAGTACTTC. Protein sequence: CASSLGPAYEQYF.

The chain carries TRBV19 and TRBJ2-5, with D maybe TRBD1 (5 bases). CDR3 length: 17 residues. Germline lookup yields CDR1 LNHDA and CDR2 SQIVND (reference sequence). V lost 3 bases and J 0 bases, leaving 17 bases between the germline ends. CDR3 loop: CASSMGSAGKYQETQYF. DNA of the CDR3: TGTGCCAGTAGTATGGGCAGTGCAGGGAAGTACCAAGAGACCCAGTACTTC.

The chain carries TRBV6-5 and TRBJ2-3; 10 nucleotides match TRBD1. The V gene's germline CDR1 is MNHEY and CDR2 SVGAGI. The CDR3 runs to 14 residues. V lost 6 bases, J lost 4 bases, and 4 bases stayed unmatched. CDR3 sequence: CASRMGQGSDTQYF. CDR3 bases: TGTGCCAGCAGGATGGGACAGGGGTCAGATACGCAGTATTTT.

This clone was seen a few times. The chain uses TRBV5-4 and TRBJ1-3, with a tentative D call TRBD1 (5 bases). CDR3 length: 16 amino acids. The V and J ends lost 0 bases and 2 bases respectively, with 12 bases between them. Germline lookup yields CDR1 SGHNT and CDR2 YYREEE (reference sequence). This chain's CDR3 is CASSLVGVVAGNTIYF. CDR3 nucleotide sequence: TGTGCCAGCAGCTTGGTGGGGGTTGTCGCTGGAAACACCATATATTTT.

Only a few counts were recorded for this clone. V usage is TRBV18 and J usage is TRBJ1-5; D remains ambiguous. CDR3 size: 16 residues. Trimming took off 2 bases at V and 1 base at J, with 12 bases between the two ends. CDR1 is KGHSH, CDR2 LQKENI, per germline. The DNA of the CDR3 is TGTGCCAGCTCACCAACCGTGGTACCAAGCAATCAGCCCCAGCATTTT. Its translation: CASSPTVVPSNQPQHF.

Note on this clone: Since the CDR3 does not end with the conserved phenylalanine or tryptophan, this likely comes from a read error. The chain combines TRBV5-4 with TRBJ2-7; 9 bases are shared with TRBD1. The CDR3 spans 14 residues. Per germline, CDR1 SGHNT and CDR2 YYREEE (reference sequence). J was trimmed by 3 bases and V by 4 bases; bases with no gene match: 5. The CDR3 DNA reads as TGTGCCAGCAGCGTGGGACAGGGTGGCTACGAGCAGTACCTC. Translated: CASSVGQGGYEQYL.